Given below is one T cell receptor (beta chain) in context. Germline assignment: CDR1 MNHEY and CDR2 SVGAGI. With V trimmed by 7 bases and J by 5 bases, 8 bases remained unmatched. The CDR3 consists of 15 residues. Assay used: immunoSEQ multiplex PCR; TCRdb lists only in-frame clones, some missing. The sample comprises about 26,000 clones, around 93% of which are singletons, and 2.5% to 3.5% rests with the top ten. The data derive from a study of blood T cell repertoires in COVID-19. Study-wide context: Nucleic acid was either cDNA or gDNA, and it came from T cells, B-cell-depleted T cells, or PBMCs.

The chain links TRBV6-5 to TRBJ1-2, with TRBD1 matching 12 bases. Source material: peripheral blood. The clonotype originates from a human donor in a cohort sampled during active COVID-19. The CDR3 loop is CASTAGTGGEYGYTF. Here the CDR3 DNA reads TGTGCCAGCACAGCCGGGACAGGGGGCGAGTATGGCTACACCTTC.